This T cell receptor (beta chain) was observed in a study of cytomegalovirus exposure and HLA in healthy donors. The PCR ran on 60 Vbeta and 13 Jbeta primers. Here immunoSEQ multiplex PCR was the method, and the copy in TCRdb shows in-frame clones only, minus some. The sample lists approximately 190,000 clones, roughly 80% seen once, with around 2.5% in the top ten. The CDR3 consists of 15 residues. Germline V CDR1 and CDR2: LNHDA, SQIVND (reference sequence). After removal of 3 bases from V and 6 bases from J, the junction contained 4 bases not matched to a gene. Sequencing was done on a sample of PBMCs. This chain joins TRBV19 and TRBJ1-4; TRBD1 aligns across 10 bases. This TCR derives from a woman aged 50 to 60 in good health and CMV-seropositive. CDR3 sequence (DNA): TGTGCCAGTAGTATCTCCGGGACAGGGGATGAAAAACTGTTTTTT. Protein product: CASSISGTGDEKLFF.